This TCR beta chain was captured in a study of cytomegalovirus exposure and HLA in healthy donors. Vbeta (60) and Jbeta (13) primers were used in the PCR. The table came from immunoSEQ multiplex PCR; TCRdb's copy has only in-frame clones and leaves some out. The sample lists 100,000 to 120,000 clones, more than 65% seen once, with 3% to 3.5% in the top ten. This clone was found once. The germline gives CDR1 MDHEN, CDR2 SYDVKM. The CDR3 totals 11 residues. V dropped 5 bases and J dropped 5 bases, with 7 bases sitting between them. The clonotype comes from a man under 40 in good health and CMV-seronegative. The sequenced material came from PBMCs. V gene TRBV28 combines with J gene TRBJ2-7, with D unclear. In nucleotides, the CDR3 is TGTGCCAGCAGTCCCCGGGACGAGCAGTACTTC. This encodes CASSPRDEQYF. Full variable domain (rest looked up from reference TRBV28 and TRBJ2-7): DVKVTQSSRYLVKRTGEKVFLECVQDMDHENMFWYRQDPGLGLRLIYFSYDVKMKEKGDIPEGYSVSREKKERFSLILESASTNQTSMYLCASSPRDEQYFGPGTRLTVT.